This entry is about one T cell receptor beta chain. One end of the junction is discordant with germline, which a read error may explain. This CDR3 region has 14 residues. Germline loops: CDR1 MDHEN, CDR2 SYDVKM. This sample is drawn from a study of blood T cell repertoires in COVID-19. Clones were read by immunoSEQ multiplex PCR, and TCRdb kept only the in-frame ones, dropping some. The sample shows some 170,000 clones, around 76% of them seen only once. Sequenced input: peripheral blood. This rearrangement joins TRBV28 to TRBJ2-7; D is possibly TRBD2 (5 bases). This clonotype was obtained from a woman in her 70s with acute or convalescent COVID-19. CDR3 DNA sequence: TGTGCCAGCAGCGACCGAGGGTACTACTACAAGCAGTACTTC. Encoded protein: CASSDRGYYYKQYF.